One sample yielded the 31 T cell receptor beta chains listed below, sequenced in a study of radiation and T cells in renal cell carcinoma. Generated by immunoSEQ multiplex PCR, the TCRdb table keeps only in-frame clones and is missing some. The data contain approximately 100,000 clones, approximately 86% of them singletons. Time point denoted: baseline pretreatment blood. Regarding treatment: 15 Gy SBRT to primary tumor, nephrectomy 4 weeks later. Sequences were derived from blood, sampled from a patient whose treatment included radiotherapy and nephrectomy. The receptors were sampled from a man aged 45 to 65 with renal cell carcinoma.

This clone was seen once. This rearrangement joins TRBV4-1 to TRBJ1-4; 10 nucleotides match TRBD1. V lost 4 bases and J lost 6; bases outside the gene matches: 8. This CDR3 region has 16 residues. In germline, CDR1 is MGHRA, CDR2 YSYEKL. In DNA, the CDR3 is TGCGCCAGCAGCCCAGGGACAGGGGCTTCGGATGAAAAACTGTTTTTT. This encodes CASSPGTGASDEKLFF.

This clone appeared a few times. The chain combines TRBV27 with TRBJ1-1, with 7 bases identical to TRBD1. J lost 0 bases, V lost 6 bases, and 4 bases had no gene match. CDR1 MNHEY and CDR2 SMNVEV come from the germline V gene (reference sequence). This CDR3 has 14 residues. In nucleotides, the CDR3 is TGTGCCAGCAGAGACACAGGGGTGAACACTGAAGCTTTCTTT. Protein product: CASRDTGVNTEAFF.

The chain recombines TRBV5-1 with TRBJ2-5; a possible D gene is TRBD2 (5 bases). V was cut by 4 bases and J by 0 bases, with 16 bases left in between. CDR3 size: 16 residues. CDR1 and CDR2 (germline): SGHRS, YFSETQ. The CDR3 DNA is TGCGCCAGCAGCCCCTCGCCGGACTGGAACCAAGAGACCCAGTACTTC. Its protein is CASSPSPDWNQETQYF.

J is TRBJ2-2 and V is TRBV19; TRBD2 is a possible D gene (6 bases). V was trimmed by 7 bases and J by 6 bases, leaving 18 bases between them. CDR3 length: 15 residues. From germline, CDR1 is LNHDA and CDR2 SQIVND (reference sequence). The CDR3 loop is CASTHERDLAGELFF. The CDR3 region has the DNA TGTGCCAGTACCCATGAGAGGGACTTGGCCGGGGAGCTGTTTTTT.

The rearrangement uses TRBV19 and TRBJ1-1; 7 bases line up with TRBD1. Trimming at V came to 5 bases and at J to 4 bases, leaving 7 bases not matched to a gene. Looked up from germline, CDR1 is LNHDA and CDR2 is SQIVND (reference sequence). CDR3 size: 14 residues. Written as DNA, the CDR3 is TGTGCCAGTAGTTCCTCAGGGGGAGGCACTGAAGCTTTCTTT. The encoded protein is CASSSSGGGTEAFF.

J is TRBJ2-5 and V is TRBV12-5; TRBD1 aligns across 12 bases. Per germline, CDR1 LGHNT and CDR2 FRNRAP. J lost 5 bases, V lost 4 bases, and 8 bases had no gene match. This CDR3 is 16 amino acids long. The CDR3 is CASGSSGTGGRETQYF. The CDR3 coding sequence is TGTGCTAGTGGTTCCTCCGGGACAGGGGGCAGGGAGACCCAGTACTTC.

The V call is TRBV7-2, the J call TRBJ2-5; 7 positions agree with TRBD2. The CDR3 loop spans 14 amino acids. J was trimmed by 2 bases and V by 2 bases; bases with no gene match: 2. Germline lookup yields CDR1 SGHTA and CDR2 FQGNSA. The CDR3 here is CASSLLGGQETQYF. The CDR3, as DNA: TGTGCCAGCAGCTTACTCGGGGGGCAAGAGACCCAGTACTTC.

V usage is TRBV9 and J usage is TRBJ2-7, with D perhaps TRBD2 (6 bases). V lost 2 bases, J lost 1 base, and 13 bases lay in between. Germline CDR1 is SGDLS and CDR2 is YYNGEE. The CDR3 sequence is 15 residues long. The CDR3 DNA sequence: TGTGCCAGCAGCGTTTTAGCGGAGAGGTCCTACGAGCAGTACTTC. This encodes CASSVLAERSYEQYF.

The chain joins TRBV10-1 to TRBJ2-7; tentative D call: TRBD1 (6 bases). CDR3 length: 13 residues. CDR1 WNHNN and CDR2 SYGVQD come from the germline V gene (reference sequence). Trimming pared 5 bases from V and 3 bases from J, leaving 11 bases between. CDR3 protein: CASSPTGNYEQYF. CDR3 nucleotides: TGCGCCAGCAGTCCAACAGGGAACTACGAGCAGTACTTC.

The chain employs TRBV7-4 and TRBJ2-1; TRBD2 might be the D (5 bases). The CDR3 contains 14 residues. V was pared by 5 bases and J by 16 bases, with 24 bases between. Germline lookup yields CDR1 SGHVT and CDR2 SQSDAQ. CDR3 DNA: TGTGCCAGCAGCGAGGGTCCTTGTAGTCCTATAGGTTTCTTC. This translates into CASSEGPCSPIGFF. Drawing the rest from reference TRBV7-4 and TRBJ2-1, the complete variable domain is GAGVSQSPRYKVAKRGRDVALRCDSISGHVTLYWYRQTLGQGSEVLTYSQSDAQRDKSGRPSGRFSAERPERSVSTLKIQRTEQGDSAVYLCASSEGPCSPIGFFGPGTRLTVL.

The V and J genes are TRBV4-1 and TRBJ1-2; perhaps TRBD1 as D (6 bases). Germline V CDR1 and CDR2: MGHRA, YSYEKL. V shed 1 base and J shed 6 bases, with 27 bases lying between them. The CDR3 sequence is 19 residues long. The CDR3 reads CASSQAKAGTHRQANGYTF. The CDR3 coding sequence is TGCGCCAGCAGCCAAGCCAAAGCCGGGACACACCGGCAAGCTAATGGCTACACCTTC.

As concerns this clone: The same CDR3 also results from other DNA sequences found in this sample. The chain recombines TRBV27 with TRBJ1-2; D gene ambiguous. The V end lost 0 bases, the J end lost 0 bases, and 5 bases lay between the germline ends. The CDR3 runs 14 residues. Per germline, CDR1 MNHEY and CDR2 SMNVEV (reference sequence). The DNA of the CDR3 is TGTGCCAGCAGTTTATCTCCAGCTAACTATGGCTACACCTTC. It encodes CASSLSPANYGYTF.

The rearrangement links TRBV6-5 to TRBJ2-5; no definite D call. Between the trimmed V and J ends, which lost 4 bases and 2 bases, there was a span of 11 bases. Germline V CDR1 and CDR2: MNHEY, SVGAGI. The CDR3 length is 14 residues. The CDR3 bases are TGTGCCAGCAGTTTCGACACGCTTCAAGAGACCCAGTACTTC. Residues: CASSFDTLQETQYF.

This chain links TRBV5-1 with TRBJ2-1; TRBD2 matches at 7 bases. J was trimmed by 9 bases and V by 4 bases; bases with no gene match: 10. Germline assignment: CDR1 SGHRS and CDR2 YFSETQ. This CDR3 comprises 14 residues. The CDR3, as DNA: TGCGCCAGCAGCGCCCAAGGCGGGAGCACTGAGCAGTTCTTC. It specifies CASSAQGGSTEQFF.

J is TRBJ2-3 and V is TRBV19; TRBD1 matches at 7 bases. After removal of 2 bases from V and 8 bases from J, the junction contained 4 bases not matched to a gene. The CDR3 has 13 residues. The germline gives CDR1 LNHDA, CDR2 SQIVND (reference sequence). CDR3 amino acids: CASSISAGGTQYF. CDR3 nucleotide sequence: TGTGCCAGTAGTATAAGCGCAGGGGGTACGCAGTATTTT.

The V and J genes are TRBV18 and TRBJ2-3; TRBD2 matches 13 bases. Germline-derived CDR1 and CDR2 are KGHSH and LQKENI. V lost 3 bases and J lost 6; bases outside the gene matches: 6. The CDR3 is 16 residues long. CDR3 region: CASSPSGTSGMDTQYF. CDR3 sequence (DNA): TGTGCCAGCTCACCCTCCGGGACTAGCGGGATGGATACGCAGTATTTT.

The chain couples TRBV5-1 to TRBJ2-1; D may be TRBD2 (5 bases). The CDR3 runs 17 residues. V lost 8 bases, J lost 3 bases, and 24 bases lay in between. In germline, CDR1 is SGHRS, CDR2 YFSETQ. The CDR3 loop is CASTPDSTTRNYNEQFF. DNA of the CDR3: TGCGCCAGTACACCCGATAGCACCACTAGAAACTACAATGAGCAGTTCTTC.

The chain combines TRBV28 with TRBJ2-7; TRBD1 matches 9 bases. Germline V gene lookup returns CDR1 MDHEN and CDR2 SYDVKM. V dropped 8 bases and J dropped 2; count of bases not matched to a gene: 7. The CDR3 extends over 14 amino acids. DNA of the CDR3: TGTGCCAGCTTCACAGGGGGCGTTGCCTACGAGCAGTACTTC. Residues: CASFTGGVAYEQYF.

This CDR3 is CASSYYGETQYF. In DNA form, the CDR3 reads TGTGCCAGCAGTTACTACGGAGAGACCCAGTACTTC. The V call is TRBV6-6, the J call TRBJ2-5; D call uncertain. The CDR3 sequence is 12 residues long. V was trimmed by 1 base and J by 4 bases, leaving 4 bases between them. Per germline, CDR1 MNHNY and CDR2 SVGAGI (reference sequence).

This clone appeared a single time. The chain employs TRBV7-6 and TRBJ1-2, with D possibly being TRBD1 (5 bases). The V and J ends lost 0 bases and 8 bases respectively, with 13 bases between them. The germline V gene has CDR1 SGHVS and CDR2 FNYEAQ. This CDR3 is built from 14 residues. The chain's CDR3 is CASSLAGGGDGYTF. CDR3 nucleotide sequence: TGTGCCAGCAGCTTAGCGGGGGGTGGCGACGGCTACACCTTC.

The chain joins TRBV18 to TRBJ1-2, with TRBD1 matching over 11 bases. V gave up 3 bases and J gave up 0 bases; unmatched junction bases: 6. Looked up from germline, CDR1 is KGHSH and CDR2 is LQKENI. The CDR3 loop spans 17 amino acids. CDR3 amino acids: CASSPLRTGGANYGYTF. The CDR3, as DNA: TGTGCCAGCTCACCGTTAAGGACAGGGGGCGCTAACTATGGCTACACCTTC.

The V call is TRBV4-2, the J call TRBJ2-7, with D perhaps matching TRBD1 (5 bases). The CDR3 has 15 residues. Trimming pared 1 base from V and 4 bases from J, leaving 14 bases between. The germline gives CDR1 LGHNA, CDR2 YNFKEQ. The CDR3: CASSQGSQGLYEQYF. The CDR3 DNA reads TGTGCCAGCAGCCAAGGTTCTCAGGGATTGTACGAGCAGTACTTC.

This clone was recorded once. The chain carries TRBV6-1 and TRBJ2-3; D not certain. With 9 bases removed from V and 2 bases from J, the gap between germline ends came to 9 bases. This CDR3 is built from 12 residues. Germline assignment: CDR1 MNHNS and CDR2 SASEGT. CDR3 bases: TGTGCCAGTCGAGATTACACAGATACGCAGTATTTT. This codes for CASRDYTDTQYF.

This clone was counted between two and nine times. The chain carries TRBV19 and TRBJ1-5; 11 bases agree with TRBD1. Germline CDR1 is LNHDA and CDR2 is SQIVND (reference sequence). With V trimmed by 5 bases and J by 7 bases, 4 bases remained unmatched. The CDR3 has 14 residues. The CDR3 coding sequence is TGTGCCAGTAGTTTGGGGGACAGGGGGCAGCCCCAGCATTTT. This codes for CASSLGDRGQPQHF.

The genes are TRBV7-9 and TRBJ1-1; the D is unclear. The CDR3 totals 16 residues. V lost 5 bases to trimming and J lost 0 bases, with 16 bases between them. CDR1 and CDR2 (germline): SEHNR, FQNEAQ (reference sequence). CDR3 region: CASSPSPAGVNTEAFF. CDR3 DNA: TGTGCCAGCAGCCCATCCCCGGCAGGCGTGAACACTGAAGCTTTCTTT.

This chain connects TRBV18 to TRBJ1-4; 9 bases line up with TRBD1. After removal of 3 bases from V and 7 bases from J, the junction contained 6 bases not matched to a gene. The germline V gene encodes CDR1 KGHSH and CDR2 LQKENI. The CDR3 contains 15 residues. The chain's CDR3 is CASSPQQGAGEKLFF. In nucleotides, the CDR3 is TGTGCCAGCTCACCGCAACAGGGGGCTGGTGAAAAACTGTTTTTT.

This chain links TRBV11-2 with TRBJ2-7; 8 bases map to TRBD1. With V trimmed by 5 bases and J by 1 base, 4 bases remained unmatched. The CDR3 is made up of 14 amino acids. Germline-derived CDR1 and CDR2 are SGHAT and FQNNGV. CDR3: CASSPRTGSYEQYF. CDR3 coding DNA: TGTGCCAGCAGCCCTCGGACAGGGTCCTACGAGCAGTACTTC.

In nucleotides, the CDR3 is TGTGCCAGCAGTACCGGGACCCGGCGGCCAGATACGCAGTATTTT. This gives the protein CASSTGTRRPDTQYF. V usage is TRBV6-5 and J usage is TRBJ2-3; D may be TRBD1 or TRBD2 (5 bases each). The germline V and J ends were trimmed by 5 bases and 4 bases, with 16 bases remaining between them. The CDR3 extends over 15 amino acids. Germline V gene data show CDR1 as MNHEY and CDR2 as SVGAGI.

CDR3 nucleotides: TGCAGCGTCGACGACAGGGGGCAAGAGACCCAGTACTTC. The encoded protein is CSVDDRGQETQYF. V usage is TRBV29-1 and J usage is TRBJ2-5; 9 bases fit TRBD1. This CDR3 is 13 amino acids long. V lost 6 bases, J lost 2 bases, and 4 bases stayed unmatched. Germline CDR1 reads SQVTM; CDR2 reads ANQGSEA.

The chain has TRBV6-5 and TRBJ1-3, with D possibly being TRBD1 (5 bases). V was shortened by 8 bases and J by 0 bases, with 8 bases between the two germline ends. Per germline, CDR1 MNHEY and CDR2 SVGAGI. This CDR3 region has 13 residues. CDR3 loop: CASRRVSGNTIYF. CDR3 coding DNA: TGTGCCAGCCGCAGGGTCTCTGGAAACACCATATATTTT.

The chain has TRBV5-4 and TRBJ1-1; perhaps TRBD1 as D (5 bases). The CDR3 is 14 amino acids. Trimming removed 4 bases from V and 1 base from J, with 11 bases in between. Germline CDR1 is SGHNT and CDR2 is YYREEE (reference sequence). The CDR3 region is CASSPGGENTEAFF. The CDR3 DNA follows: TGTGCCAGCAGCCCGGGGGGGGAGAACACTGAAGCTTTCTTT.